This entry is about one T cell receptor (beta chain). Using its own MiXCR run on the 5' RACE reads, TCRdb lists one record per CDR3 protein. Found here are about 1.7 million distinct CDR3 sequences, about 32% of them singletons; the top ten hold 0.25% to 0.3%. V lost 11 bases, J lost 3 bases, and 13 bases lay in between. The CDR3 is 12 residues long. Germline V CDR1 and CDR2: LNHDA, SQIVND (reference sequence). The data were obtained in a study of identical twins. This clonotype was obtained from a newborn girl in good health. V usage is TRBV19 and J usage is TRBJ1-1; D uncertain. Sequencing input: cord blood. CDR3 in DNA: TGTGCCGCGTTAGTAGGGTACACTGAAGCTTTCTTT. Its translation: CAALVGYTEAFF.